The 14 T cell receptor beta chains presented below share a single source sample, sequenced in a study of CD8+ T cells in alopecia areata. RNA was isolated and reverse transcribed to cDNA, the sequencing template. Clones were read by immunoSEQ multiplex PCR, and TCRdb kept only the in-frame ones, dropping some. The sample includes 110,000 to 150,000 clones, 62% of them seen just once. Sequenced material: CD8+ T cells sorted from blood. Receptors originate from a human donor in good health.

This clone was picked up a small number of times. V gene TRBV25-1 combines with J gene TRBJ2-3; D call uncertain. V shed 8 bases and J shed 1 base, with 7 bases lying between them. In germline, CDR1 is MGHDK, CDR2 SYGVNS. This CDR3 comprises 12 residues. This CDR3 is CASLDGTDTQYF. Here the CDR3 DNA reads TGTGCCAGCCTTGATGGCACAGATACGCAGTATTTT.

J is TRBJ1-2 and V is TRBV9; a weak D match, TRBD1 (6 bases). The germline CDR1 and CDR2 sequences are SGDLS and YYNGEE. V lost 10 bases and J 7 bases, leaving 20 bases between the germline ends. This CDR3 has 13 residues. The CDR3 bases are TGTGCCTCATCGGCCGGGGGCGATTTTGGCTACACCTTC. The encoded protein is CASSAGGDFGYTF.

This clone was observed a single time. The chain recombines TRBV7-9 with TRBJ2-3; no clear D gene. Trimming pared 5 bases from V and 1 base from J, leaving 7 bases between. This CDR3 spans 13 amino acids. CDR1 and CDR2 (germline): SEHNR, FQNEAQ (reference sequence). CDR3 in amino acids: CASSQSGTDTQYF. CDR3 nucleotide sequence: TGTGCCAGCAGCCAAAGCGGCACAGATACGCAGTATTTT.

The chain recombines TRBV2 with TRBJ2-3; D is undetermined. V lost 6 bases and J 2 bases, leaving 9 bases between the germline ends. The CDR3 is made up of 13 amino acids. Per the germline V gene, CDR1 is SNHLY and CDR2 is FYNNEI. CDR3 loop: CASSRFYTDTQYF. The CDR3 DNA follows: TGTGCCAGCAGCCGATTTTACACAGATACGCAGTATTTT.

The V call is TRBV29-1, the J call TRBJ2-6; D is ambiguous. Germline lookup yields CDR1 SQVTM and CDR2 ANQGSEA. The CDR3 is 16 residues long. V lost 0 bases, J lost 4 bases, and 13 bases lay in between. The CDR3 region has the DNA TGCAGCGTTGAAGAGGCTTACCAGCCCGGGGCCAACGTCCTGACTTTC. Amino acids: CSVEEAYQPGANVLTF.

The chain links TRBV11-1 to TRBJ2-1; TRBD2 aligns across 10 bases. This CDR3 spans 15 amino acids. The germline gives CDR1 SGHAT, CDR2 FQDESV (reference sequence). The V and J ends lost 1 base and 8 bases, in that order; junction bases with no gene match: 5. The CDR3, as DNA: TGTGCCAGCAGCTTAGGAAGCCTAGCGGGAGATGAGCAGTTCTTC. This translates into CASSLGSLAGDEQFF.

V gene TRBV2 combines with J gene TRBJ1-1; D not certain. The germline V and J ends were trimmed by 7 bases and 2 bases, with 5 bases remaining between them. Germline V gene sequence: CDR1 SNHLY, CDR2 FYNNEI. The CDR3 consists of 11 residues. The CDR3 reads CASTGNTEAFF. The CDR3 DNA reads TGTGCCAGCACGGGTAACACTGAAGCTTTCTTT.

This clone was seen a few times. This chain links TRBV27 with TRBJ1-2; D gene uncertain. Trimming pared 5 bases from V and 4 bases from J, leaving 11 bases between. Looked up from germline, CDR1 is MNHEY and CDR2 is SMNVEV (reference sequence). This CDR3 spans 13 amino acids. The CDR3 DNA sequence: TGTGCCAGCAGTCCTAACCGCCTCTATGGCTACACCTTC. The encoded protein is CASSPNRLYGYTF.

This rearrangement joins TRBV5-1 to TRBJ2-7; no clear D. Trimming cost V 2 bases and J 3 bases, with 15 bases left between them. The CDR3 loop spans 15 amino acids. Germline loops: CDR1 SGHRS, CDR2 YFSETQ. CDR3 loop: CASSLSPASHYEQYF. Written as DNA, the CDR3 is TGCGCCAGCAGCTTATCACCCGCCTCCCACTACGAGCAGTACTTC.

This clone showed up just once. The chain is built from TRBV14 and TRBJ2-6, with D uncertain. CDR1 is SGHDN and CDR2 is FVKESK in the germline V gene. This CDR3 has 16 amino acids. The V end was cut by 0 bases, the J end by 0 bases, with 6 bases between. The CDR3 reads CASSQDMFSGANVLTF. CDR3 bases: TGTGCCAGCAGCCAAGATATGTTCTCTGGGGCCAACGTCCTGACTTTC. The full variable domain, in which reference TRBV14 and TRBJ2-6 provide the parts outside the CDR3, is EAGVTQFPSHSVIEKGQTVTLRCDPISGHDNLYWYRRVMGKEIKFLLHFVKESKQDESGMPNNRFLAERTGGTYSTLKVQPAELEDSGVYFCASSQDMFSGANVLTFGAGSRLTVL.

This clone was counted between two and nine times. The chain is built from TRBV7-9 and TRBJ2-2; no clear D gene. From germline, CDR1 is SEHNR and CDR2 FQNEAQ (reference sequence). The CDR3 loop spans 14 amino acids. V lost 1 base, J lost 4 bases, and 7 bases lay in between. DNA for the CDR3: TGTGCCAGCAGCTTAGTAGCAATCACCGGGGAGCTGTTTTTT. Protein product: CASSLVAITGELFF.

The table lists this clone with a count of one. The chain carries TRBV7-7 and TRBJ1-1, with TRBD1 as a possible D gene (6 bases). CDR3 length equals 13 residues. V was trimmed by 4 bases and J by 6 bases, leaving 12 bases between them. Germline V gene sequence: CDR1 SSHAT, CDR2 FNYEAQ (reference sequence). CDR3 nucleotide sequence: TGTGCCAGCAGCTCCCTGGCAGGGGCTGAAGCTTTCTTT. This encodes CASSSLAGAEAFF.

The V and J genes are TRBV9 and TRBJ2-1; TRBD2 might be the D (6 bases). Germline values: CDR1 SGDLS, CDR2 YYNGEE. The V end lost 4 bases, the J end lost 9 bases, and 14 bases lay between the germline ends. The CDR3 is 13 amino acids. CDR3 protein: CASSPWGEGEQFF. The CDR3 DNA sequence: TGTGCCAGCAGCCCATGGGGGGAAGGTGAGCAGTTCTTC.

This clone was seen a few times. This chain connects TRBV29-1 to TRBJ2-5; D is undetermined. Trimming removed 7 bases at V and 7 bases at J, with 16 bases between. The germline V gene encodes CDR1 SQVTM and CDR2 ANQGSEA. The CDR3 is made up of 12 amino acids. The CDR3 DNA is TGCAGCGCCTTGGCAGGTTCGGGGACCCAGTACTTC. Residues: CSALAGSGTQYF.